These 31 T cell receptor beta chains came from one sample sequenced in a study of glioma-infiltrating T cells. Using RNA template, CDR3s of TCR alpha and beta were amplified with iRepertoire arm-PCR. MiXCR, applied by TCRdb to the multiplex PCR reads, yields one record per CDR3 protein. Of about 380,000 distinct CDR3 sequences listed, 41% were seen once; the top ten hold around 12%. The sample consisted of glioma tissue, nonneoplastic brain tissue, or PBMCs (not recorded which). The receptors derive from a human donor with low-grade glioma or glioblastoma, undergoing nonglioma brain surgery, or in good health (not recorded which).

The rearrangement links TRBV4-3 to TRBJ2-2; D remains unclear. Germline V gene data show CDR1 as LGHNA and CDR2 as YSLEER. The CDR3 totals 18 residues. V was clipped by 0 bases and J by 0 bases, with 14 bases between them. The CDR3 sequence: CASSQDRSFQSNTGELFF. Here the CDR3 DNA reads TGCGCCAGCAGCCAAGATCGTTCATTTCAATCGAACACCGGGGAGCTGTTTTTT.

J is TRBJ1-2 and V is TRBV7-8, with 7 nucleotides matching TRBD1. V gave up 7 bases and J gave up 8 bases; unmatched junction bases: 7. CDR1 SGHVS and CDR2 FQNEAQ come from the germline V gene. There are 12 residues in the CDR3. The CDR3 sequence is CASTSTGDGYTF. CDR3 sequence (DNA): TGTGCCAGCACCTCTACAGGGGACGGCTACACCTTC.

This clonotype was recorded many times. The chain recombines TRBV7-2 with TRBJ2-1, with D possibly matching TRBD1 (5 bases). The CDR3 is 16 amino acids. Trimming cost V 6 bases and J 6 bases, with 21 bases left between them. Germline V gene data show CDR1 as SGHTA and CDR2 as FQGNSA. This chain's CDR3 is CASSPRPPGQSNEQFF. The CDR3 DNA sequence: TGTGCCAGCAGTCCCCGACCCCCCGGACAATCCAATGAGCAGTTCTTC.

A few counts support this clonotype. Written as DNA, the CDR3 is TGTGCCACCAGCAGAGGCGGGAGTGGCCAAGAGACCCAGTACTTC. It codes for CATSRGGSGQETQYF. The J gene is TRBJ2-5, the V gene TRBV15; TRBD2 aligns across 7 bases. Per germline, CDR1 LNHNV and CDR2 YYDKDF (reference sequence). The CDR3 has 15 amino acids. The ends lost 1 base at V and 1 base at J; junction bases unmatched: 3.

This clonotype was seen repeatedly, ten times or more. This rearrangement joins TRBV28 to TRBJ1-1; 7 bases fit TRBD1. CDR1 is MDHEN, CDR2 SYDVKM, per germline. The V and J ends lost 6 bases and 5 bases, in that order; junction bases with no gene match: 18. This CDR3 is 17 amino acids long. The CDR3 loop is CASSHHRTGSRGTEAFF. The DNA for the CDR3 is TGTGCCAGCAGCCACCACCGGACAGGCTCCCGCGGGACTGAAGCTTTCTTT.

As regards this clonotype: With a much larger clone just one base away, this may be a read error. V and J are TRBV20-1 and TRBJ2-3, with 8 bases aligning to TRBD2. With V trimmed by 4 bases and J by 4 bases, 10 bases remained unmatched. Germline assignment: CDR1 DFQATT and CDR2 SNEGSKA (reference sequence). The CDR3 sequence is 15 residues long. Here the CDR3 reads CSATRGGRTPDTQYF. The CDR3 nucleotides are TGCAGTGCTACGCGGGGCGGGAGGACCCCAGATACGCAGTATTTT.

The chain employs TRBV11-2 and TRBJ1-1; 10 bases match TRBD1. With V trimmed by 0 bases and J by 3 bases, 7 bases remained unmatched. This CDR3 contains 17 residues. Germline loops: CDR1 SGHAT, CDR2 FQNNGV. CDR3: CASSLEGWTGGDTEAFF. The CDR3 DNA follows: TGTGCCAGCAGCTTAGAGGGCTGGACAGGGGGAGACACTGAAGCTTTCTTT.

This clonotype has only a few counts. The chain links TRBV28 to TRBJ1-2; maybe TRBD1 (6 bases). Germline loops: CDR1 MDHEN, CDR2 SYDVKM. V lost 7 bases and J 8 bases, leaving 20 bases between the germline ends. CDR3 length: 14 residues. CDR3 sequence reads: CASIYGGGHGGYTF. For the CDR3, the DNA is TGTGCCAGCATCTATGGGGGGGGCCATGGCGGCTACACCTTC.

The chain is built from TRBV5-4 and TRBJ2-5; D gene ambiguous. CDR1 is SGHNT, CDR2 YYREEE, per germline (reference sequence). This CDR3 is built from 13 residues. Between the trimmed V and J ends, which lost 3 bases and 2 bases, there was a span of 8 bases. CDR3 loop: CASSSLTQETQYF. The DNA for the CDR3 is TGTGCCAGCAGCTCGCTTACTCAAGAGACCCAGTACTTC.

The sample holds many counts of this clonotype. The chain uses TRBV20-1 and TRBJ1-1; D is undetermined. Trimming stripped 6 bases from V and 3 bases from J, with 8 bases between. The CDR3 runs 11 residues. Germline CDR1 and CDR2: DFQATT and SNEGSKA (reference sequence). The CDR3 loop is CSAPGYTEAFF. The CDR3 bases are TGCAGTGCCCCCGGATACACTGAAGCTTTCTTT.

A few counts support this clonotype. The rearrangement joins TRBV19 to TRBJ2-3, with TRBD2 identical over 9 bases. Germline lookup yields CDR1 LNHDA and CDR2 SQIVND (reference sequence). The CDR3 consists of 14 residues. The trim removed 5 bases at V and 4 bases at J, leaving 4 bases unmatched. The CDR3 is CASSFRLAADTQYF. Here the CDR3 DNA reads TGTGCCAGTAGTTTCCGACTAGCGGCAGATACGCAGTATTTT.

This clonotype has at least ten counts. CDR3 in DNA: TGTGCCAGCAGTTCGTTCGGGACTCCCGAAGCTTTCTTT. Amino acid sequence: CASSSFGTPEAFF. The rearrangement uses TRBV27 and TRBJ1-1, with a tentative D call TRBD1 (5 bases). V was clipped by 4 bases and J by 8 bases, with 14 bases between them. The CDR3 has 13 amino acids. From germline, CDR1 is MNHEY and CDR2 SMNVEV (reference sequence).

Turning to this clonotype: The junction departs from germline at one end; a sequencing error may be responsible. J is TRBJ2-7 and V is TRBV4-1; 13 bases are a match to TRBD2. Germline CDR1 MGHRA, CDR2 YSYEKL. This CDR3 spans 16 amino acids. CDR3 protein: CARSQLGLAGIYEQYF. The DNA for the CDR3 is TGCGCCAGAAGCCAACTGGGACTAGCGGGAATCTACGAGCAGTACTTC.

J is TRBJ2-5 and V is TRBV6-2 or TRBV6-3, with 12 bases identical to TRBD1. Trimming cost V 5 bases and J 5 bases; bases outside gene matches: 12. Germline-derived CDR1 and CDR2 are MNHEY and SVGEGT. This CDR3 has 17 amino acids. The CDR3 protein is CASSQTPGTGGFETQYF. The DNA of the CDR3 is TGTGCCAGCAGTCAAACGCCAGGGACAGGGGGCTTCGAGACCCAGTACTTC.

For this clonotype: This may be a read error, as it is one base from a much larger clone. The gene calls are TRBV25-1 and TRBJ2-5; a possible D gene is TRBD1 (5 bases). V was cut by 10 bases and J by 2 bases, with 17 bases left in between. This CDR3 comprises 14 residues. CDR1 and CDR2 from the germline V gene are MGHDK and SYGVNS. The CDR3 spells CANPGHPIQETQYF. CDR3 nucleotides: TGTGCCAACCCTGGACACCCCATACAAGAGACCCAGTACTTC.

This clonotype was observed at least ten times. The chain recombines TRBV28 with TRBJ2-7; D is possibly TRBD1 (6 bases). Trimming pared 2 bases from V and 4 bases from J, leaving 15 bases between. The CDR3 extends over 15 amino acids. In germline, CDR1 is MDHEN, CDR2 SYDVKM. CDR3 in DNA: TGTGCCAGCAGTTTAACAGGGTCTCCCCAGTACGAGCAGTACTTC. Translated, it gives CASSLTGSPQYEQYF. Variable domain in full (rest from reference TRBV28 and TRBJ2-7): DVKVTQSSRYLVKRTGEKVFLECVQDMDHENMFWYRQDPGLGLRLIYFSYDVKMKEKGDIPEGYSVSREKKERFSLILESASTNQTSMYLCASSLTGSPQYEQYFGPGTRLTVT.

The chain is built from TRBV4-1 and TRBJ2-1; D is perhaps TRBD2 (6 bases). Germline CDR1 MGHRA, CDR2 YSYEKL. This CDR3 has 18 amino acids. The ends were cut back, 1 base at V and 0 bases at J, with 16 bases in the middle. Here the CDR3 reads CASSQGPKLASSYNEQFF. In DNA, the CDR3 is TGCGCCAGCAGCCAAGGGCCCAAACTAGCTAGCTCCTACAATGAGCAGTTCTTC.

This clonotype was seen only a few times. The chain employs TRBV20-1 and TRBJ2-7; D is unclear. Germline V lookup: CDR1 DFQATT, CDR2 SNEGSKA (reference sequence). V gave up 3 bases and J gave up 3 bases, with 6 bases separating them. The CDR3 is 11 amino acids. The CDR3 protein is CSASQNYEQYF. CDR3 in DNA: TGCAGTGCTAGCCAGAACTACGAGCAGTACTTC.

The chain is built from TRBV6-1 and TRBJ1-1, with 7 bases aligning to TRBD1. The CDR3 has 13 amino acids. V shed 10 bases and J 1 base; nucleotides not matched to a gene: 6. Germline lookup yields CDR1 MNHNS and CDR2 SASEGT. This chain's CDR3 is CAIKGAGNTEAFF. CDR3 nucleotides: TGTGCCATAAAGGGGGCCGGGAACACTGAAGCTTTCTTT.

V gene TRBV27 combines with J gene TRBJ2-2; no firm D call. Per germline, CDR1 MNHEY and CDR2 SMNVEV (reference sequence). The length of the CDR3 is 17 residues. Trimming stripped 5 bases from V and 0 bases from J, with 16 bases between. CDR3 sequence (DNA): TGTGCCAGCAGTCCCCTCTGGGGAACCTCGAACACCGGGGAGCTGTTTTTT. Translating gives CASSPLWGTSNTGELFF.

This clonotype appeared a few times. The chain links TRBV4-3 to TRBJ2-1, with D possibly TRBD2 on 7 matching bases. With 6 bases removed from V and 3 bases from J, the gap between germline ends came to 15 bases. The length of the CDR3 is 15 residues. The germline V gene encodes CDR1 LGHNA and CDR2 YSLEER. This CDR3 is CASSLRGGFYNEQFF. The CDR3 coding sequence is TGCGCCAGCAGTTTAAGGGGGGGATTCTACAATGAGCAGTTCTTC.

The chain is built from TRBV6-6 and TRBJ2-1, with D perhaps matching TRBD1 (6 bases). The V end lost 2 bases, the J end lost 8 bases, and 16 bases lay between the germline ends. CDR3 length: 15 amino acids. The germline V gene has CDR1 MNHNY and CDR2 SVGAGI (reference sequence). The CDR3 sequence is CASSYGTPAVDEQFF. The CDR3 DNA reads TGTGCCAGCAGTTACGGGACACCGGCGGTCGATGAGCAGTTCTTC.

This clonotype was recorded a few times. The chain joins TRBV20-1 to TRBJ2-7; 7 bases agree with TRBD1. The V segment lost 1 base and the J segment 9 bases; nucleotides outside the gene matches: 6. The CDR3 is 12 residues long. Per germline, CDR1 DFQATT and CDR2 SNEGSKA (reference sequence). CDR3 protein: CSARGPHRGQYF. CDR3 nucleotide sequence: TGCAGTGCTAGAGGCCCCCACAGGGGGCAGTACTTC.

V and J are TRBV10-3 and TRBJ1-3; D gene unclear. V lost 6 bases and J lost 0, with 6 bases in between. This CDR3 region has 13 residues. Germline CDR1 and CDR2: ENHRY and SYGVKD. This CDR3 reads CAISGGSGNTIYF. The CDR3 DNA reads as TGTGCCATCAGCGGCGGCTCTGGAAACACCATATATTTT.

A few counts support this clonotype. The chain is built from TRBV4-2 and TRBJ2-5; the D is unclear. V was shortened by 4 bases and J by 5 bases, with 20 bases between the two germline ends. The CDR3 consists of 16 residues. The germline V gene encodes CDR1 LGHNA and CDR2 YNFKEQ. This CDR3 reads CASSPRSRVSAETQYF. The CDR3 coding sequence is TGTGCCAGCAGCCCAAGATCACGCGTTTCGGCGGAGACCCAGTACTTC.

This clonotype has at least ten counts. V gene TRBV3-1 combines with J gene TRBJ2-1; D unclear. Per germline, CDR1 LGHDT and CDR2 YNNKEL (reference sequence). Trimming cost V 1 base and J 4 bases, with 8 bases left between them. This CDR3 has 14 amino acids. The CDR3 loop reads CASSQGSQYNEQFF. CDR3 DNA sequence: TGTGCCAGCAGCCAAGGTAGCCAGTACAATGAGCAGTTCTTC.

The chain employs TRBV28 and TRBJ2-7; the D call may be TRBD1 or TRBD2 (5 bases each). Trimming stripped 5 bases from V and 4 bases from J, with 18 bases between. CDR1 MDHEN and CDR2 SYDVKM come from the germline V gene. The CDR3 extends over 15 amino acids. In DNA form, the CDR3 reads TGTGCCAGCAGTCGAACCGGGGCAGTGGGATACGAGCAGTACTTC. As protein: CASSRTGAVGYEQYF.

There are many counts of this clonotype. The chain employs TRBV6-1 and TRBJ2-7, with D tentatively TRBD2 (6 bases). V was clipped by 5 bases and J by 2 bases, with 16 bases between them. CDR1 and CDR2 (germline): MNHNS, SASEGT. This CDR3 is 15 amino acids long. The CDR3 region is CASSTGLPATYEQYF. The DNA of the CDR3 is TGTGCCAGCAGTACTGGACTACCCGCCACCTACGAGCAGTACTTC.

This clonotype turned up a few times. The genes are TRBV10-2 and TRBJ2-1; 7 positions match TRBD2. This CDR3 has 14 amino acids. CDR1 is WSHSY and CDR2 is SAAADI in the germline V gene. With 5 bases clipped from V and 1 base from J, the junction kept 2 bases outside the gene matches. CDR3 DNA sequence: TGCGCCAGCAGTAATAGCGGGTCCTACAATGAGCAGTTCTTC. It translates to CASSNSGSYNEQFF.

This sequence joins TRBV12-3 or TRBV12-4 and TRBJ2-1; D gene uncertain. The CDR3 loop spans 13 amino acids. Trimming removed 2 bases from V and 5 bases from J, with 7 bases in between. The CDR3 reads CASSLSPHNEQFF. The CDR3 nucleotides read TGTGCCAGCAGTTTATCTCCCCACAATGAGCAGTTCTTC.

Comment on this clonotype: This may stem from a read error, because a much larger clone lies one nucleotide away. V gene TRBV6-2 or TRBV6-3 combines with J gene TRBJ2-1; possible D gene TRBD2, 6 bases. CDR1 is MNHEY and CDR2 is SVGEGT in the germline V gene. There are 16 residues in the CDR3. As DNA, the CDR3 is TGTGCCAGCAGTTCCAGCCACGGGACTCCTTACAATGAGCGGTTCTTC. Amino acids: CASSSSHGTPYNERFF.